This is a list of T cell receptor beta chains from one sample in a study of neurological immune-mediated disorders. Using its own MiXCR run on the 5' RACE reads, TCRdb lists one record per CDR3 protein. Of some 43,000 distinct CDR3 sequences in the sample, about 2.5% were seen once. Specimen: PBMCs. These receptors were obtained from a man aged 30-40 years with multiple sclerosis. Both conserved end residues are part of each CDR3. D genes are given only for firm matches. Part of the rows lack a size; the others show once, few, many or a class for expanded clones.

d_call	j_call	clone_size	v_call	cdr3_nt	cdr3_aa
TRBD2	TRBJ2-1	many	TRBV11-1	TGTGCCAGCAGCTTACTAGCGGGGGGAAACAATGAGCAGTTCTTC	CASSLLAGGNNEQFF
TRBD2	TRBJ2-2	many	TRBV29-1	TGCAGCGTTGGGGAGGGAGGCCTTTCGAACACCGGGGAGCTGTTTTTT	CSVGEGGLSNTGELFF
TRBD2	TRBJ2-3	many	TRBV4-1	TGCGCCAGCAGCCAAGCGCCCCTAGCGGGGGGGCCAAGCACAGATACGCAGTATTTT	CASSQAPLAGGPSTDTQYF
.	TRBJ2-2	many	TRBV4-1	TGCGCCAGCAGCCTTGACGGGGAGCTGTTTTTT	CASSLDGELFF
TRBD1	TRBJ1-6	many	TRBV6-2/TRBV6-3	TGTGCCAGCAGAAACGGACAGGGTGGAGCACCCCTCCACTTT	CASRNGQGGAPLHF
.	TRBJ2-1	many	TRBV21-1	TGTGCCACCTTCTGGGAAGCGGGGGGGCCTAATGAGCAGTTCTTC	CATFWEAGGPNEQFF
.	TRBJ2-7	many	TRBV6-5	TGTGCCAGCAGTTACTCTCCAGGTAGCTACGAGCAGTACTTC	CASSYSPGSYEQYF
TRBD1	TRBJ2-4	many	TRBV5-1	TGCGCCAGCAGCACCGGGACAGTAGCCAAAAACATTCAGTACTTC	CASSTGTVAKNIQYF
.	TRBJ1-3	many	TRBV6-6	TGTGCCAGCAGCCTCCTCGGGGGACGCGAGAGAAACACCATATATTTT	CASSLLGGRERNTIYF
TRBD2	TRBJ2-5	many	TRBV20-1	TGCAGTGCTAAACCCGGGGGGATACAAGAGACCCAGTACTTC	CSAKPGGIQETQYF
.	TRBJ1-5	many	TRBV12-3/TRBV12-4	TGTGCCAGCAGTCTAAGATCCGGCGGGGATCAGCCCCAGCATTTT	CASSLRSGGDQPQHF
.	TRBJ2-1	many	TRBV27	TGTGCCAGTCGGGGATACCTAGACAATGAGCAGTTCTTC	CASRGYLDNEQFF
TRBD2	TRBJ2-3	many	TRBV7-2	TGTGCCAGCAGCCCAGGACTAGCCCTAAGCACAGATACGCAGTATTTT	CASSPGLALSTDTQYF
.	TRBJ1-5	many	TRBV20-1	TGCAGTGCTAGTACCCAGGGCAATCAGCCCCAGCATTTT	CSASTQGNQPQHF
.	TRBJ2-5	many	TRBV20-1	TGCAGTGCCACACCAGCCGACAGGGGAGGGGGAGAGACCCAGTACTTC	CSATPADRGGGETQYF
.	TRBJ2-1	few	TRBV3-1	TGTGCCAGCAGCCAAGGCCAGCGCGAGGGAATAATGCAGTTCTTC	CASSQGQREGIMQFF
.	TRBJ2-1	few	TRBV20-1	TGCAGTGCTAGAGGTCAGGGTGTCTACAATGAGCAGTTCTTC	CSARGQGVYNEQFF
TRBD1	TRBJ1-5	many	TRBV27	TGTGCCAGCAGGCGACAGGGGGGAAATCAGCCCCAGCATTTT	CASRRQGGNQPQHF
.	TRBJ2-7	many	TRBV20-1	TGCAGTGCTAGCGACGGAGGCTACGAGCAGTACTTC	CSASDGGYEQYF
.	TRBJ1-5	many	TRBV4-2	TGTGCCAGCAGCCAAGAATTTGGGAAGGGCAATCAGCCCCAGCATTTT	CASSQEFGKGNQPQHF
.	TRBJ2-5	many	TRBV5-6	TGTGCCAGCAGCTTACGACTACAAGAGACCCAGTACTTC	CASSLRLQETQYF
TRBD2	TRBJ2-1	medium-sized	TRBV20-1	TGCAGTGCTAGAGGACTAGCGGGGTACAATGAGCAGTTCTTC	CSARGLAGYNEQFF
.	TRBJ2-7	many	TRBV29-1	TGCAGCGTAGCAGGGATTCAGGCGGCGGAGCAGTACTTC	CSVAGIQAAEQYF
.	TRBJ2-1	many	TRBV4-1	TGCGCCAGCAGCCAAGTTGGCGCGGTGTACAATGAGCAGTTCTTC	CASSQVGAVYNEQFF
.	TRBJ1-1	many	TRBV5-1	TGCGCCAGCAGCAGCGGATCAAACACTGAAGCTTTCTTT	CASSSGSNTEAFF
TRBD1	TRBJ2-2	many	TRBV20-1	TGCAGTGCTAGGGACAGGGTTACCGGGGAGCTGTTTTTT	CSARDRVTGELFF
.	TRBJ1-1	few	TRBV6-2/TRBV6-3	TGTGCCAGCGGGCGGGACGAGAACACTGAAGCTTTCTTT	CASGRDENTEAFF
.	TRBJ2-7	many	TRBV6-2/TRBV6-3	TGTGCCAGCAGTTACTCAATCGGGACCACCTACGAGCAGTACTTC	CASSYSIGTTYEQYF
.	TRBJ2-7	many	TRBV5-6	TGTGCCAGCAGCTTAGGGACGGACTACGAGCAGTACTTC	CASSLGTDYEQYF
.	TRBJ1-1	many	TRBV4-1	TGCGCCAGCAGCCAAGTGCCAGACCTGAACACTGAAGCTTTCTTT	CASSQVPDLNTEAFF
.	TRBJ2-7	many	TRBV28	TGTGCCAGCAGTTTAGTGGCCGGTGAGACCTACGAGCAGTACTTC	CASSLVAGETYEQYF
TRBD1	TRBJ2-4	many	TRBV12-3/TRBV12-4	TGTGCCAGCAGTTCACCGGGACAGTTAGCCAAAAACATTCAGTACTTC	CASSSPGQLAKNIQYF
.	TRBJ1-5	.	TRBV5-1	TGCGCCAGCAGCTTGGAGACGGGCAATAAGACCCAGAATTTT	CASSLETGNKTQNF
TRBD1	TRBJ2-5	many	TRBV10-3	TGTGCCATCAGTGAGTCGGGGACAGAAGAGACCCAGTACTTC	CAISESGTEETQYF
.	TRBJ1-5	many	TRBV7-2	TGTGCCAGCAGCCTACAGGGTAGTAGCAATCAGCCCCAGCATTTT	CASSLQGSSNQPQHF
.	TRBJ1-1	.	TRBV20-1	TGCAGTGCCGTGACAGAAGAAGCTTTCTTT	CSAVTEEAFF
.	TRBJ2-7	many	TRBV5-1	TGCGCCAGCAGCTTGGCTCCGGGACCATACTACGAGCAGTACTTC	CASSLAPGPYYEQYF
TRBD2	TRBJ2-3	many	TRBV5-1	TGCGCCAGCAGCTTGCTCGGGCTAGCGGGAGATACGCAGTATTTT	CASSLLGLAGDTQYF
.	TRBJ2-4	many	TRBV10-3	TGTGCCATCAGTGAGGCTAGCAGAGCCAAAAACATTCAGTACTTC	CAISEASRAKNIQYF
.	TRBJ2-5	many	TRBV20-1	TGCAGTGCTAGAACGCCAGGGGAGTATCAAGAGACCCAGTACTTC	CSARTPGEYQETQYF
TRBD1	TRBJ1-6	many	TRBV28	TGTGCCAGCAGAGCCGGGACAGGGGTGTCACCCCTCCACTTT	CASRAGTGVSPLHF
TRBD1	TRBJ1-4	many	TRBV11-2	TGTGCCAGCAGCCCGGGACAGGGTGGTAATGAAAAACTGTTTTTT	CASSPGQGGNEKLFF
.	TRBJ2-3	many	TRBV12-3/TRBV12-4	TGTGCCAGCAGTTTACTAGCTAGCACAGATACGCAGTATTTT	CASSLLASTDTQYF
TRBD1	TRBJ1-6	many	TRBV10-3	TGTGCCATCAGTGAGTCACAGGGGTATTCACCCCTCCACTTT	CAISESQGYSPLHF
TRBD2	TRBJ2-1	many	TRBV6-5	TGTGCCAGCAGCCGTCCCTTAGCGGGAGACTCCTACAATGAGCAGTTCTTC	CASSRPLAGDSYNEQFF
TRBD1	TRBJ2-1	many	TRBV12-3/TRBV12-4	TGTGCCAGCAGTTGGGACAGGAGCTCCTACAATGAGCAGTTCTTC	CASSWDRSSYNEQFF
TRBD2	TRBJ2-1	few	TRBV6-2/TRBV6-3	TGTGCCAGCAGTCGCCGGACTAGCGGGAGCAATGAGCAGTTCTTC	CASSRRTSGSNEQFF
.	TRBJ2-2	many	TRBV6-5	TGTGCCAGCAGTTGGGGCGGGGAGCTGTTTTTT	CASSWGGELFF
.	TRBJ1-6	many	TRBV7-2	TGTGCCAGCGGTTCTTCTAATTCACCCCTCCACTTT	CASGSSNSPLHF
.	TRBJ1-4	many	TRBV5-1	TGCGCCAGCGCCTTGAGGGGGGCGGAGGCTAATGAAAAACTGTTTTTT	CASALRGAEANEKLFF
TRBD1	TRBJ2-7	many	TRBV12-3/TRBV12-4	TGTGCCAGCAGTCCCCTCTCGTCACAGGGGTCCTACGAGCAGTACTTC	CASSPLSSQGSYEQYF
TRBD1	TRBJ1-4	many	TRBV3-1	TGTGCCAGCAGCCACCCCGGCGGGACAGGAAAGTATGCAACTAATGAAAAACTGTTTTTT	CASSHPGGTGKYATNEKLFF
.	TRBJ2-7	many	TRBV4-1	TGCGCCAGCAGCCAAGGATTCCCATCGGGGACCCTTAGCTCCTACGAGCAGTACTTC	CASSQGFPSGTLSSYEQYF
TRBD1	TRBJ2-5	many	TRBV20-1	TGCAGTGCTAGGGTTGGGGACAGCCAAGAGACCCAGTACTTC	CSARVGDSQETQYF
TRBD1	TRBJ2-7	many	TRBV20-1	TGCAGTGCAACCGGGACAGGGTACTACGAGCAGTACTTC	CSATGTGYYEQYF